This is a list of T cell receptor beta chains from one sample in a study of CD8 T cell repertoires and HIV-1 epitope variants. These receptors lack a known antigen. TCRdb's copy holds only in-frame clones and misses some; the assay was immunoSEQ multiplex PCR. The data show about 5,600 clones, around 62% seen once. Material for sequencing was cultured CD8+ T cells derived from PBMCs. The receptors stem from a male donor with HIV. CDR3s include the opening cysteine and the closing phenylalanine or tryptophan. Each record gives: V gene, clone size, D gene, J gene, CDR3 protein, CDR3 DNA. D genes are given only for firm matches. Clone size is shown for a subset of rows, as once, few, many or a class of expanded clone.

v_gene: TRBV6-5; abundance: .; d_gene: .; j_gene: TRBJ1-1; CDR3aa: CAPRSVSLGTEAFF; CDR3nt: TGTGCCCCCAGATCTGTGTCTTTGGGCACTGAAGCTTTCTTT
v_gene: TRBV4-3; abundance: .; d_gene: .; j_gene: TRBJ2-7; CDR3aa: CASSQFAEYEQYF; CDR3nt: TGCGCCAGCAGCCAATTTGCAGAGTACGAGCAGTACTTC
v_gene: TRBV5-1; abundance: few; d_gene: TRBD1; j_gene: TRBJ2-1; CDR3aa: CASSQTGGNEQFF; CDR3nt: TGCGCCAGCAGCCAGACAGGGGGCAATGAGCAGTTCTTC
v_gene: TRBV19; abundance: .; d_gene: .; j_gene: TRBJ2-6; CDR3aa: CASSPGPLRGANVLTF; CDR3nt: TGTGCCAGTAGTCCGGGACCTCTGAGGGGGGCCAACGTCCTGACTTTC
v_gene: TRBV5-6; abundance: .; d_gene: TRBD1; j_gene: TRBJ1-1; CDR3aa: CASSLGTGEGTEAFF; CDR3nt: TGTGCCAGCAGCTTGGGTACAGGGGAAGGGACTGAAGCTTTCTTT
v_gene: TRBV15; abundance: .; d_gene: .; j_gene: TRBJ2-1; CDR3aa: CATSRERGVNEQFF; CDR3nt: TGTGCCACCAGCAGAGAGAGGGGGGTCAATGAGCAGTTCTTC
v_gene: TRBV27; abundance: .; d_gene: TRBD2; j_gene: TRBJ2-5; CDR3aa: CASSLFAGGETQYF; CDR3nt: TGTGCCAGCAGTCTTTTCGCGGGGGGGGAGACCCAGTACTTC
v_gene: TRBV5-1; abundance: .; d_gene: .; j_gene: TRBJ2-1; CDR3aa: CASSEDGYNEQFF; CDR3nt: TGCGCCAGCAGTGAGGACGGTTACAATGAGCAGTTCTTC
v_gene: TRBV30; abundance: .; d_gene: .; j_gene: TRBJ2-4; CDR3aa: CAGETGLIAKNIQYF; CDR3nt: TGTGCCGGGGAAACAGGGCTCATAGCCAAAAACATTCAGTACTTC
v_gene: TRBV6-5; abundance: few; d_gene: .; j_gene: TRBJ2-1; CDR3aa: CASSSLGRSNEQFF; CDR3nt: TGTGCCAGCAGTTCCCTCGGCAGGTCCAATGAGCAGTTCTTC
v_gene: TRBV7-2; abundance: .; d_gene: .; j_gene: TRBJ1-3; CDR3aa: CASSPQGGNTIYF; CDR3nt: TGTGCCAGCAGCCCACAGGGAGGAAACACCATATATTTT
v_gene: TRBV29-1; abundance: once; d_gene: .; j_gene: TRBJ1-4; CDR3aa: CSVARLGEKLFF; CDR3nt: TGCAGCGTTGCGAGATTAGGTGAAAAACTGTTTTTT
v_gene: TRBV28; abundance: .; d_gene: .; j_gene: TRBJ2-2; CDR3aa: CASSLDSRTGELFF; CDR3nt: TGTGCCAGCAGTTTAGACAGTAGGACCGGGGAGCTGTTTTTT
v_gene: TRBV5-5; abundance: .; d_gene: .; j_gene: TRBJ1-2; CDR3aa: CASSFTDDNYGYTF; CDR3nt: TGTGCCAGCAGCTTTACAGATGATAACTATGGCTACACCTTC
v_gene: TRBV6-6; abundance: few; d_gene: .; j_gene: TRBJ1-1; CDR3aa: CASSYREGTEAFF; CDR3nt: TGTGCCAGCAGTTACAGGGAGGGCACTGAAGCTTTCTTT
v_gene: TRBV28; abundance: .; d_gene: TRBD1; j_gene: TRBJ2-3; CDR3aa: CASSLWVARGPSPDTQYF; CDR3nt: TGTGCCAGCAGTTTATGGGTGGCGAGGGGGCCCTCCCCCGATACGCAGTATTTT
v_gene: TRBV4-3; abundance: .; d_gene: TRBD2; j_gene: TRBJ2-1; CDR3aa: CASSQDTSGRYNEQFF; CDR3nt: TGCGCCAGCAGCCAAGACACTAGCGGGCGCTACAATGAGCAGTTCTTC
v_gene: TRBV28; abundance: .; d_gene: .; j_gene: TRBJ2-7; CDR3aa: CASSSIGDQGYEQYF; CDR3nt: TGTGCCAGCAGTTCTATTGGGGACCAAGGCTACGAGCAGTACTTC
v_gene: TRBV23-1; abundance: .; d_gene: .; j_gene: TRBJ1-1; CDR3aa: CASSQCSRGRRGNTEAFF; CDR3nt: TGCGCCAGCAGTCAATGCAGCCGAGGGCGGAGGGGAAACACTGAAGCTTTCTTT
v_gene: TRBV9; abundance: few; d_gene: .; j_gene: TRBJ1-3; CDR3aa: CASSVVKGISGNTIYF; CDR3nt: TGTGCCAGCAGCGTAGTCAAGGGGATTTCTGGAAACACCATATATTTT
v_gene: TRBV9; abundance: .; d_gene: TRBD1; j_gene: TRBJ1-2; CDR3aa: CASNQGAYGYTF; CDR3nt: TGTGCCAGCAACCAGGGGGCTTATGGCTACACCTTC
v_gene: TRBV6-6; abundance: few; d_gene: TRBD1; j_gene: TRBJ1-2; CDR3aa: CASSYSLPGGADGYTF; CDR3nt: TGTGCCAGCAGTTACTCCTTGCCAGGGGGCGCGGATGGCTACACCTTC
v_gene: TRBV7-9; abundance: few; d_gene: .; j_gene: TRBJ1-4; CDR3aa: CASSLSSVVGEKLFF; CDR3nt: TGTGCCAGCAGCTTATCGTCTGTTGTAGGTGAAAAACTGTTTTTT
v_gene: TRBV27; abundance: .; d_gene: .; j_gene: TRBJ1-2; CDR3aa: CASSLGGLDGYTF; CDR3nt: TGTGCCAGCAGTTTGGGGGGGCTCGATGGCTACACCTTC
v_gene: TRBV10-3; abundance: once; d_gene: .; j_gene: TRBJ1-1; CDR3aa: CAISEIQKVTEAFF; CDR3nt: TGTGCCATCAGTGAAATACAGAAGGTGACTGAAGCTTTCTTT
v_gene: TRBV5-4; abundance: few; d_gene: TRBD1; j_gene: TRBJ2-2; CDR3aa: CASSSDRGGTGELFF; CDR3nt: TGTGCCAGCAGCTCAGACAGGGGGGGCACCGGGGAGCTGTTTTTT
v_gene: TRBV9; abundance: .; d_gene: .; j_gene: TRBJ2-1; CDR3aa: CASSLIGGANEQFF; CDR3nt: TGTGCCAGCAGCCTGATAGGAGGGGCCAATGAGCAGTTCTTC
v_gene: TRBV27; abundance: .; d_gene: TRBD2; j_gene: TRBJ2-3; CDR3aa: CASSPSGGGTDTQYF; CDR3nt: TGTGCCAGCAGTCCCTCCGGCGGGGGGACAGATACGCAGTATTTT
v_gene: TRBV4-1; abundance: .; d_gene: .; j_gene: TRBJ2-7; CDR3aa: CASSPEDSPGTYEQYF; CDR3nt: TGCGCCAGCAGCCCAGAGGACAGCCCTGGGACCTACGAGCAGTACTTC
v_gene: TRBV4-2; abundance: once; d_gene: .; j_gene: TRBJ1-3; CDR3aa: CASSQAEADPGNTIYF; CDR3nt: TGTGCCAGCAGCCAAGCTGAGGCCGATCCTGGAAACACCATATATTTT
v_gene: TRBV11-2; abundance: few; d_gene: .; j_gene: TRBJ2-7; CDR3aa: CASSLGGEYYEQYF; CDR3nt: TGTGCCAGCAGCTTAGGAGGGGAATACTACGAGCAGTACTTC
v_gene: TRBV29-1; abundance: .; d_gene: .; j_gene: TRBJ1-1; CDR3aa: CSGRGDRGTEAFF; CDR3nt: TGCAGCGGGCGCGGGGATCGTGGCACTGAAGCTTTCTTT
v_gene: TRBV5-1; abundance: .; d_gene: TRBD1; j_gene: TRBJ2-7; CDR3aa: CASSSPETGSHEQYF; CDR3nt: TGCGCCAGCAGCTCCCCCGAGACAGGGAGCCACGAGCAGTACTTC
v_gene: TRBV19; abundance: few; d_gene: .; j_gene: TRBJ1-2; CDR3aa: CATAPADEYGYTF; CDR3nt: TGTGCCACCGCCCCAGCCGACGAATATGGCTACACCTTC
v_gene: TRBV28; abundance: .; d_gene: TRBD2; j_gene: TRBJ2-1; CDR3aa: CASSLRVAGGYDEQFF; CDR3nt: TGTGCCAGCAGTTTACGAGTAGCGGGAGGTTACGATGAGCAGTTCTTC
v_gene: TRBV7-2; abundance: .; d_gene: TRBD1; j_gene: TRBJ2-7; CDR3aa: CASSSRTGIVYEQYF; CDR3nt: TGTGCCAGCAGCTCAAGGACAGGGATCGTCTACGAGCAGTACTTC
v_gene: TRBV28; abundance: .; d_gene: TRBD1; j_gene: TRBJ2-5; CDR3aa: CASSLKVQGAVETQYF; CDR3nt: TGTGCCAGCAGTTTAAAAGTTCAGGGGGCTGTAGAGACCCAGTACTTC
v_gene: TRBV19; abundance: .; d_gene: .; j_gene: TRBJ1-2; CDR3aa: CASRGGLDRGSTF; CDR3nt: TGTGCCAGTAGGGGCGGCCTTGACAGAGGAAGCACCTTC
v_gene: TRBV5-6; abundance: .; d_gene: .; j_gene: TRBJ2-6; CDR3aa: CASSFLLSGANVLTF; CDR3nt: TGTGCCAGCAGCTTCCTCCTCTCTGGGGCCAACGTCCTGACTTTC
v_gene: TRBV19; abundance: .; d_gene: TRBD1; j_gene: TRBJ2-7; CDR3aa: CASSLVRDSDSYEQYF; CDR3nt: TGTGCCAGTAGTTTAGTCCGGGACAGCGACTCCTACGAGCAGTACTTC
v_gene: TRBV4-2; abundance: few; d_gene: .; j_gene: TRBJ1-5; CDR3aa: CASSQEGETNQPQHF; CDR3nt: TGTGCCAGCAGCCAAGAAGGGGAAACCAATCAGCCCCAGCATTTT
v_gene: TRBV9; abundance: .; d_gene: .; j_gene: TRBJ1-6; CDR3aa: CASSPDRVSYNSPLHF; CDR3nt: TGTGCCAGCAGCCCTGATAGGGTGTCCTATAATTCACCCCTCCACTTT
v_gene: TRBV30; abundance: .; d_gene: .; j_gene: TRBJ2-4; CDR3aa: CAWSAGSGAGNIQYF; CDR3nt: TGTGCCTGGAGTGCCGGGTCCGGGGCGGGAAACATTCAGTACTTC
v_gene: TRBV2; abundance: .; d_gene: TRBD2; j_gene: TRBJ2-3; CDR3aa: CASSDGTSGGEPADTQYF; CDR3nt: TGTGCCAGCAGTGATGGGACTAGCGGGGGTGAACCAGCAGATACGCAGTATTTT
v_gene: TRBV7-6; abundance: .; d_gene: TRBD1; j_gene: TRBJ2-1; CDR3aa: CASSFLTGGPYEQFF; CDR3nt: TGTGCCAGCAGCTTCTTAACAGGGGGTCCCTATGAGCAGTTCTTC
v_gene: TRBV7-2; abundance: .; d_gene: .; j_gene: TRBJ2-1; CDR3aa: CASSPTSYNEQFF; CDR3nt: TGTGCCAGCAGCCCGACTAGTTACAATGAGCAGTTCTTC
v_gene: TRBV6-1; abundance: once; d_gene: .; j_gene: TRBJ2-7; CDR3aa: CASSEDGGGMWEQYF; CDR3nt: TGTGCCAGCAGTGAAGATGGAGGGGGGATGTGGGAGCAGTACTTC
v_gene: TRBV5-1; abundance: .; d_gene: .; j_gene: TRBJ2-3; CDR3aa: CASRRSSGGGSDTQYF; CDR3nt: TGCGCCAGCAGACGGAGTAGCGGAGGAGGGAGTGATACGCAGTATTTT
v_gene: TRBV7-2; abundance: .; d_gene: .; j_gene: TRBJ1-1; CDR3aa: CASSLASFALNTEAFF; CDR3nt: TGTGCCAGCAGCTTAGCAAGTTTTGCGTTGAACACTGAAGCTTTCTTT
v_gene: TRBV7-8; abundance: .; d_gene: .; j_gene: TRBJ2-1; CDR3aa: CASSPGLASYNEQFF; CDR3nt: TGTGCCAGCAGCCCTGGGTTGGCCTCCTACAATGAGCAGTTCTTC